This TCR beta chain is from a study of cytomegalovirus exposure and HLA in healthy donors. General study points: In a later analysis, CMV-associated beta chains were mostly HLA-associated, it appeared. For cytomegalovirus status, the classifier reportedly gave diagnoses with high specificity and sensitivity.

Primers for the PCR totalled 60 Vbeta and 13 Jbeta. In the original workflow: The count from a later analysis was 70 million to 85 million unique TCR beta chains, about 9.9 million of them shared. Clones were read by immunoSEQ multiplex PCR, and TCRdb kept only the in-frame ones, dropping some. The DNA was the basis for D and trimming; V, J and clone size are from that table. The sample lists about 110,000 clones; roughly 80% were seen once. This CDR3 is 14 amino acids long. The germline V gene encodes CDR1 SGDLS and CDR2 YYNGEE. V shed 1 base and J 3 bases; nucleotides not matched to a gene: 4. A note on this clone: No antigen is known for it.

V gene TRBV9 combines with J gene TRBJ2-7, with TRBD2 matching over 7 bases. The sequence came from a woman aged 30 to 39 in good health and CMV-seronegative. Sequencing was carried out using PBMCs. CDR3 amino acids: CASSVHGRDYEQYF. Written as DNA, the CDR3 is TGTGCCAGCAGCGTACATGGGAGGGACTACGAGCAGTACTTC.